A single sample is the source of the 21 T cell receptor beta chains below, sequenced in a study of T-cell reconstitution after alpha-beta-depleted transplantation in children. TCRbeta library construction was performed incorporating unique molecular identifiers. TCRdb redid the calling of the PCR reads with MiXCR, one entry per CDR3 protein. The repertoire includes fewer than 1 million distinct CDR3 sequences, about 16% of them detected once, and approximately 5% sits in the top ten. The sample was PBMCs, mostly from graft donor cells, taken 360 days after TCRalphabeta/CD19-depleted stem cell transplant. The receptors come from a male patient aged 5 to 17 who had a stem cell transplant for acute lymphoblastic leukemia, so the T cells may come from the graft donor.

This clonotype was counted many times. This sequence joins TRBV29-1 and TRBJ2-7; 7 bases agree with TRBD2. Germline trimming cut 7 bases from V and 6 bases from J; bases unmatched to any gene: 9. Germline loops: CDR1 SQVTM, CDR2 ANQGSEA. CDR3 length: 12 residues. CDR3 loop: CSGHGPGGEQYF. The CDR3 DNA follows: TGCAGCGGCCACGGGCCGGGAGGCGAGCAGTACTTC.

In its sample, this clonotype was seen a few times. The chain recombines TRBV9 with TRBJ2-5; 9 bases map to TRBD1. The CDR3 spans 18 residues. Germline CDR1 is SGDLS and CDR2 is YYNGEE. The V segment lost 0 bases and the J segment 5 bases; nucleotides outside the gene matches: 14. CDR3 nucleotide sequence: TGTGCCAGCAGCGTAGCTGGGACAGGGAGGAAAGCAAGGGAGACCCAGTACTTC. Its translation is CASSVAGTGRKARETQYF.

This clonotype came up a few times. The chain is built from TRBV10-3 and TRBJ2-6; D is ambiguous. The CDR3 loop spans 17 amino acids. Germline V lookup: CDR1 ENHRY, CDR2 SYGVKD. V was pared by 3 bases and J by 0 bases, with 12 bases between. CDR3 in amino acids: CAISDDSSGSGANVLTF. CDR3 nucleotide sequence: TGTGCCATCAGTGATGACTCGTCCGGCTCTGGGGCCAACGTCCTGACTTTC.

This clonotype was counted a few times. CDR3 nucleotides: TGCAGCGCACGGGGAAGGGAGAACACCGGGGAGCTGTTTTTT. It yields the protein CSARGRENTGELFF. The genes are TRBV29-1 and TRBJ2-2; TRBD2 is a possible D gene (5 bases). The length of the CDR3 is 14 residues. Trimming shortened V by 7 bases and J by 1 base, and 13 bases separated the two germline ends. Germline V gene data show CDR1 as SQVTM and CDR2 as ANQGSEA.

At least ten counts were recorded for this clonotype. This chain connects TRBV6-2 or TRBV6-3 to TRBJ2-1, with TRBD2 matching 11 bases. The CDR3 length is 16 residues. CDR1 and CDR2 (germline): MNHEY, SVGEGT. Trimming removed 5 bases from V and 4 bases from J; junction bases left unmatched: 7. DNA of the CDR3: TGTGCCAGCAGTGCCCCCGGGACTAGCGGTTACAATGAGCAGTTCTTC. Protein product: CASSAPGTSGYNEQFF.

This clonotype turned up a few times. The chain combines TRBV12-3 or TRBV12-4 with TRBJ2-7; possibly TRBD1 for D (6 bases). With 7 bases removed from V and 6 bases from J, the gap between germline ends came to 13 bases. This CDR3 is built from 12 residues. CDR3 coding DNA: TGTGCCAGCACCCCTACAGGGCTCGAGCAGTACTTC. Translating it yields CASTPTGLEQYF.

The V gene is TRBV21-1, the J gene TRBJ1-4; TRBD1, the table's D call, lacks a check against the DNA. TRBV21-1 is a pseudogene segment. The CDR3 is 18 amino acids. CDR3 region: CASSKSGVGRTGSEKLFF. The CDR3 coding sequence is TGTGCCAGCAGCAAGTCGGGGGTTGGACGGACAGGGAGTGAAAAACTGTTTTTT.

In its sample, this clonotype was seen many times. V gene TRBV4-1 combines with J gene TRBJ2-1, with 11 bases lining up with TRBD2. This CDR3 spans 16 amino acids. Trimming at V came to 2 bases and at J to 7 bases, leaving 7 bases not matched to a gene. The germline gives CDR1 MGHRA, CDR2 YSYEKL. CDR3 bases: TGCGCCAGCAGCCAACCCACTAGCGGGAGTAGGAATGAGCAGTTCTTC. The encoded protein is CASSQPTSGSRNEQFF.

The chain joins TRBV7-6 to TRBJ2-3; TRBD1 agrees at 9 bases. Germline-derived CDR1 and CDR2 are SGHVS and FNYEAQ. This CDR3 comprises 17 residues. Trimming at V came to 4 bases and at J to 6 bases, leaving 14 bases not matched to a gene. CDR3 in DNA: TGTGCCAGCAGCTCCTACTCGTCCGGGACAGGGTACGATACGCAGTATTTT. Translating gives CASSSYSSGTGYDTQYF.

This clonotype was observed at least ten times. This chain uses TRBV6-5 with TRBJ1-3; D not resolved. Germline lookup yields CDR1 MNHEY and CDR2 SVGAGI. Trimming pared 0 bases from V and 0 bases from J, leaving 12 bases between. The CDR3 extends over 17 amino acids. DNA for the CDR3: TGTGCCAGCAGTTACTCGTTCGGGCCGAGCTCTGGAAACACCATATATTTT. It specifies CASSYSFGPSSGNTIYF.

This sequence joins TRBV4-1 and TRBJ1-1; D gene ambiguous. The germline V and J ends were trimmed by 1 base and 0 bases, with 12 bases remaining between them. CDR3 length: 16 amino acids. Germline assignment: CDR1 MGHRA and CDR2 YSYEKL. Here the CDR3 reads CASSQGVRSLNTEAFF. CDR3 DNA: TGCGCCAGCAGCCAAGGGGTCAGGAGCTTGAACACTGAAGCTTTCTTT.

The genes are TRBV6-1 and TRBJ1-1; 9 nucleotides line up with TRBD1. V shed 4 bases and J 5 bases; nucleotides not matched to a gene: 11. Per germline, CDR1 MNHNS and CDR2 SASEGT. CDR3 length: 16 residues. Here the CDR3 reads CASSGTDRGVSTEAFF. CDR3 in DNA: TGTGCCAGCAGTGGTACGGACAGGGGCGTCTCTACTGAAGCTTTCTTT.

The sample holds a few counts of this clonotype. The chain uses TRBV29-1 and TRBJ1-1, with D possibly TRBD1 on 6 matching bases. The V end was cut by 6 bases, the J end by 1 base, with 21 bases between. CDR3 size: 16 residues. Germline assignment: CDR1 SQVTM and CDR2 ANQGSEA. CDR3 nucleotides: TGCAGCGTCCCCCGGTCGCAGGGGCCCCCGAACACTGAAGCTTTCTTT. Encoded protein: CSVPRSQGPPNTEAFF. The variable domain in full, with the rest retrieved from reference TRBV29-1 and TRBJ1-1, is SAVISQKPSRDICQRGTSLTIQCQVDSQVTMMFWYRQQPGQSLTLIATANQGSEATYESGFVIDKFPISRPNLTFSTLTVSNMSPEDSSIYLCSVPRSQGPPNTEAFFGQGTRLTVV.

This clonotype was counted a few times. The rearrangement uses TRBV7-9 and TRBJ1-4, with TRBD1 identical over 8 bases. Germline V gives CDR1 SEHNR, CDR2 FQNEAQ (reference sequence). This CDR3 is 15 amino acids long. Unmatched junction bases numbered 5, after V lost 6 bases and J lost 2 bases. Here the CDR3 DNA reads TGTGCCAGCAGTTCCGGGACAGGCACTAATGAAAAACTGTTTTTT. Protein sequence: CASSSGTGTNEKLFF.

The CDR3 DNA is TGTGCCAGCAGCTTGTTCGGGCTAGCGGGAGCTAACACCGGGGAGCTGTTTTTT. The encoded protein is CASSLFGLAGANTGELFF. This chain connects TRBV7-3 to TRBJ2-2; 10 positions match TRBD2. CDR1 is SGHTA and CDR2 is FQGTGA in the germline V gene. V was pared by 3 bases and J by 2 bases, with 9 bases of the junction left unmatched. The CDR3 has 18 residues.

This clonotype was seen ten or more times. The genes are TRBV5-1 and TRBJ2-6; D not resolved. The CDR3 length is 17 residues. The V gene lost 1 base and the J gene lost 2 bases, with 13 bases spanning the gap. Per the germline V gene, CDR1 is SGHRS and CDR2 is YFSETQ. The CDR3, as DNA: TGCGCCAGCAGCTTGATTTCAACACGGACTGGGGCCAACGTCCTGACTTTC. It specifies CASSLISTRTGANVLTF.

The CDR3 loop is CASSLAYGLADLSEQYF. Here the CDR3 DNA reads TGCGCCAGCAGCTTGGCCTATGGACTAGCGGATCTCTCCGAGCAGTACTTC. The chain joins TRBV5-1 to TRBJ2-7, with TRBD2 matching 10 bases. Unmatched junction bases numbered 12, after V lost 0 bases and J lost 6 bases. Germline V gene data show CDR1 as SGHRS and CDR2 as YFSETQ. The CDR3 runs to 17 residues. The full variable domain, its missing parts supplied by reference TRBV5-1 and TRBJ2-7, is KAGVTQTPRYLIKTRGQQVTLSCSPISGHRSVSWYQQTPGQGLQFLFEYFSETQRNKGNFPGRFSGRQFSNSRSEMNVSTLELGDSALYLCASSLAYGLADLSEQYFGPGTRLTVT.

This clonotype was seen a handful of times. The chain combines TRBV5-1 with TRBJ2-1; the match to TRBD2 covers 11 bases. With V trimmed by 1 base and J by 7 bases, 7 bases remained unmatched. CDR3 length: 16 residues. Per germline, CDR1 SGHRS and CDR2 YFSETQ. DNA for the CDR3: TGCGCCAGCAGCTTGATCATAGCGGGAGGGGGTAATGAGCAGTTCTTC. Protein sequence: CASSLIIAGGGNEQFF.

The J gene is TRBJ1-5, the V gene TRBV18; D is unresolved. V was cut by 2 bases and J by 4 bases, with 12 bases left in between. The CDR3 totals 15 residues. Germline V gene data show CDR1 as KGHSH and CDR2 as LQKENI. In DNA, the CDR3 is TGTGCCAGCTCACCAATAGGGCAGCCGAATCAGCCCCAGCATTTT. Protein: CASSPIGQPNQPQHF.

This clonotype was detected ten times or more. J is TRBJ2-1 and V is TRBV12-3 or TRBV12-4, with TRBD2 as a possible D gene (6 bases). The CDR3 extends over 14 amino acids. The V gene lost 7 bases and the J gene lost 6 bases, with 16 bases spanning the gap. CDR3 residues: CASTEAGPINEQFF. The CDR3 bases are TGTGCCAGCACGGAGGCGGGACCGATCAATGAGCAGTTCTTC.

Turning to this clonotype: One end of the junction does not line up with germline, which may come from a read error. This rearrangement joins TRBV2 to TRBJ2-7; 7 bases are a match to TRBD2. Germline V CDR1 and CDR2: SNHLY, FYNNEI. The CDR3 has 15 amino acids. This CDR3 is CASTGGGPNSYEKYF. The CDR3 DNA reads TGTGCCAGCACCGGGGGAGGGCCGAATAGCTACGAGAAGTACTTC.